Listed here is a single T cell receptor beta chain. These data come from a study of blood T cell repertoires in COVID-19. Overall study context: Researchers got acute and convalescent COVID-19 samples from the United States, Italy and Spain. PBMCs, B-cell-depleted T cells, or T cells were the source of the cDNA or gDNA that made up the material.

In the study's own analysis: Counts of nucleated cells, estimated from reference gene primer amplification, were obtained. Libraries were prepared by immunoSEQ multiplex PCR; TCRdb keeps only in-frame clonotypes and omits some of them. For V, J and clone size, that table is used; D and trimming come from the DNA. In the table there are about 240,000 clones, about nine tenths of which are singletons. This sequence was found in a man aged 60 to 69 who had recovered from COVID-19. Sample: peripheral blood.

Here the CDR3 reads CSVEGEFGYGYTF. The CDR3 DNA reads TGCAGCGTTGAAGGGGAGTTCGGTTATGGCTACACCTTC. The genes are TRBV29-1 and TRBJ1-2, with D unclear. CDR1 and CDR2 (germline): SQVTM, ANQGSEA. The CDR3 extends over 13 amino acids. V was trimmed by 1 base and J by 5 bases, leaving 11 bases between them.